One and the same sample provided the 29 T cell receptor beta chains below, sequenced in a study of T cell repertoires in cytomegalovirus infection. TCRdb reprocessed the reads with MiXCR, giving one entry per CDR3 protein. The sample yields 200,000 to 300,000 distinct CDR3 sequences, approximately 9.1% seen once. Sequencing was performed on PBMCs. All receptors derive from a human donor in good health (CMV status not recorded). Some clones in this sample may be carry-over from other donors' samples.

This clonotype was observed at least ten times. CDR3 residues: CASREGGENYGYTF. CDR3 DNA: TGTGCCAGCAGAGAGGGAGGGGAAAACTATGGCTACACCTTC. The J gene is TRBJ1-2, the V gene TRBV6-6; D is possibly TRBD1 (5 bases). Trimming stripped 6 bases from V and 2 bases from J, with 13 bases between. Per germline, CDR1 MNHNY and CDR2 SVGAGI (reference sequence). This CDR3 has 14 residues.

This clonotype was seen repeatedly, ten times or more. The CDR3 region is CASSPFFYEQYF. CDR3 sequence (DNA): TGTGCCAGCAGCCCCTTTTTCTACGAGCAGTACTTC. The chain joins TRBV7-2 to TRBJ2-7; the D is unclear. Germline V lookup: CDR1 SGHTA, CDR2 FQGNSA. The CDR3 spans 12 residues. V was trimmed by 5 bases and J by 3 bases, leaving 8 bases between them.

This clonotype was counted ten times or more. DNA of the CDR3: TGTGCCAGCAGGAGTGGAGGATCCTCCTACGAGCAGTACTTC. The encoded protein is CASRSGGSSYEQYF. The chain links TRBV7-2 to TRBJ2-7, with TRBD2 as a possible D gene (5 bases). The length of the CDR3 is 14 residues. The germline gives CDR1 SGHTA, CDR2 FQGNSA. Trimming cost V 6 bases and J 0 bases, with 12 bases left between them. The full variable domain, in which reference TRBV7-2 and TRBJ2-7 provide the parts outside the CDR3, is GAGVSQSPSNKVTEKGKDVELRCDPISGHTALYWYRQSLGQGLEFLIYFQGNSAPDKSGLPSDRFSAERTGGSVSTLTIQRTQQEDSAVYLCASRSGGSSYEQYFGPGTRLTVT.

The DNA of the CDR3 is TGTGCCAGCAGTCCAACGAGGGGGAGCTACGAGCAGTACTTC. Translation: CASSPTRGSYEQYF. The chain joins TRBV6-2 or TRBV6-3 to TRBJ2-7, with D possibly matching TRBD1 (6 bases). CDR1 and CDR2 (germline): MNHEY, SVGEGT. The CDR3 extends over 14 amino acids. Trimming took off 5 bases at V and 3 bases at J, with 14 bases between the two ends.

The chain recombines TRBV12-3 or TRBV12-4 with TRBJ2-4; either TRBD1 or TRBD2 may supply D (5 bases each). The ends were cut back, 6 bases at V and 5 bases at J, with 26 bases in the middle. The CDR3 is 18 residues long. The CDR3 region has the DNA TGTGCCAGCAGCCTATCGGACTCCGTGGGGCCCTTAGAAAACATTCAGTACTTC. Residues: CASSLSDSVGPLENIQYF.

In its sample, this clonotype was seen many times. The rearrangement links TRBV19 to TRBJ1-5; the D is unclear. V lost 5 bases to trimming and J lost 0 bases, with 14 bases between them. The CDR3 totals 16 residues. CDR1 LNHDA and CDR2 SQIVND come from the germline V gene (reference sequence). CDR3 in DNA: TGTGCCAGTAGTCCCCCGACGGACTATAGCAATCAGCCCCAGCATTTT. Translated: CASSPPTDYSNQPQHF.

This clonotype came up many times. The rearrangement uses TRBV6-2 or TRBV6-3 and TRBJ2-3; possibly TRBD1 for D (6 bases). V lost 9 bases and J lost 0, with 25 bases in between. This CDR3 comprises 18 residues. The germline gives CDR1 MNHEY, CDR2 SVGEGT. CDR3 sequence (DNA): TGTGCCAGTGGGCCCATGCTTGGGGGCGCCGAGAGCACAGATACGCAGTATTTT. Protein product: CASGPMLGGAESTDTQYF.

This clonotype has just a few counts. This may stem from a read error, because a much larger clone lies one nucleotide away. V is TRBV7-6 and J is TRBJ1-1; TRBD1 matches 10 bases. Germline V gives CDR1 SGHVS, CDR2 FNYEAQ. The CDR3 spans 15 residues. J was trimmed by 4 bases and V by 6 bases; bases with no gene match: 8. Here the CDR3 DNA reads TGTGCCAGCAGTCAGCGGACAGGGGGATGCACTGAAGCTTTCTTT. This codes for CASSQRTGGCTEAFF.

Many counts were recorded for this clonotype. The chain has TRBV4-3 and TRBJ1-2, with D uncertain. Trimming took off 0 bases at V and 7 bases at J, with 9 bases between the two ends. CDR1 LGHNA and CDR2 YSLEER come from the germline V gene. This CDR3 spans 13 amino acids. The CDR3 sequence: CASSQEGIGGYTF. The CDR3 nucleotides are TGCGCCAGCAGCCAAGAGGGAATTGGTGGCTACACCTTC.

The rearrangement joins TRBV10-3 to TRBJ1-2; the match to TRBD1 covers 8 bases. CDR1 and CDR2 from the germline V gene are ENHRY and SYGVKD. The CDR3 has 16 amino acids. Germline trimming cut 2 bases from V and 4 bases from J; bases unmatched to any gene: 9. The CDR3 DNA reads TGTGCCATCAGTGAGGGGACAGGCCCAGGGGGCTATGGCTACACCTTC. Encoded protein: CAISEGTGPGGYGYTF.

V and J are TRBV15 and TRBJ2-5; D gene uncertain. Germline assignment: CDR1 LNHNV and CDR2 YYDKDF (reference sequence). V was clipped by 1 base and J by 5 bases, with 14 bases between them. This CDR3 contains 15 residues. CDR3 protein: CATSRALLGRETQYF. CDR3 sequence (DNA): TGTGCCACCAGCAGAGCACTATTAGGCCGGGAGACCCAGTACTTC.

This clonotype was counted at least ten times. The V gene is TRBV29-1, the J gene TRBJ2-7; 8 bases map to TRBD1. This CDR3 spans 14 amino acids. Germline CDR1 reads SQVTM; CDR2 reads ANQGSEA. The CDR3 DNA follows: TGCAGTGTGACAGGGGCGGGTATGACCTACGAGCAGTACTTC. Its protein product is CSVTGAGMTYEQYF.

This clonotype occurred a few times. The genes are TRBV27 and TRBJ2-6; D gene unclear. With 8 bases removed from V and 4 bases from J, the gap between germline ends came to 15 bases. The CDR3 spans 15 residues. Germline-derived CDR1 and CDR2 are MNHEY and SMNVEV (reference sequence). This chain's CDR3 is CASRTSWTGANVLTF. DNA of the CDR3: TGTGCCAGCCGAACGAGTTGGACGGGGGCCAACGTCCTGACTTTC.

There are many counts of this clonotype. The chain joins TRBV7-2 to TRBJ2-3; 7 nucleotides align to TRBD2. V lost 5 bases and J lost 6; bases outside the gene matches: 8. This CDR3 is 14 amino acids long. Germline V gene lookup returns CDR1 SGHTA and CDR2 FQGNSA. The chain's CDR3 is CASSVLAAPDTQYF. The CDR3 nucleotides read TGTGCCAGCAGCGTTCTAGCGGCCCCGGATACGCAGTATTTT. Combining the CDR3 with reference TRBV7-2 and TRBJ2-3 gives the whole variable domain GAGVSQSPSNKVTEKGKDVELRCDPISGHTALYWYRQSLGQGLEFLIYFQGNSAPDKSGLPSDRFSAERTGGSVSTLTIQRTQQEDSAVYLCASSVLAAPDTQYFGPGTRLTVL.

At least ten counts were recorded for this clonotype. At one end the junction does not follow the germline gene, possibly because of a read error. V usage is TRBV7-7 and J usage is TRBJ2-2, with D hard to call. CDR1 and CDR2 from the germline V gene are SSHAT and FNYEAQ (reference sequence). The CDR3 is made up of 14 amino acids. The CDR3 sequence is CASSRGRNTGELFF. CDR3 sequence (DNA): TGTGCTAGCAGCAGAGGACGGAACACCGGGGAGCTGTTTTTT.

This clonotype was picked up many times. The chain uses TRBV7-2 and TRBJ2-3; 9 bases fit TRBD2. CDR1 and CDR2 from the germline V gene are SGHTA and FQGNSA. Unmatched junction bases numbered 3, after V lost 10 bases and J lost 1 base. This CDR3 is built from 13 residues. The CDR3 protein is CATRTSGTDTQYF. The CDR3, as DNA: TGTGCCACTAGGACTAGCGGCACAGATACGCAGTATTTT.

This clonotype was counted at least ten times. V usage is TRBV7-2 and J usage is TRBJ2-5; tentatively, D is TRBD1 or TRBD2 (5 bases each). The germline V and J ends were trimmed by 1 base and 5 bases, with 14 bases remaining between them. The germline V gene has CDR1 SGHTA and CDR2 FQGNSA. The CDR3 is made up of 15 amino acids. CDR3 nucleotide sequence: TGTGCCAGCAGCTTAGGAATGGGACCGACGGAGACCCAGTACTTC. Translated, it gives CASSLGMGPTETQYF.

This clonotype was found many times. The chain links TRBV7-6 to TRBJ2-7, with D uncertain. CDR1 is SGHVS, CDR2 FNYEAQ, per germline. V lost 5 bases to trimming and J lost 6 bases, with 11 bases between them. The CDR3 runs to 12 residues. CDR3 protein: CASSPSWSEQYF. The CDR3 nucleotides are TGTGCCAGCAGCCCATCCTGGTCCGAGCAGTACTTC.

The chain employs TRBV5-1 and TRBJ2-1; maybe TRBD2 (5 bases). The CDR3 spans 16 residues. V was clipped by 0 bases and J by 8 bases, with 18 bases between them. Germline lookup yields CDR1 SGHRS and CDR2 YFSETQ. CDR3 nucleotide sequence: TGCGCCAGCAGCTTGGGAGCCCTCGTCGGGGTCGATGAGCAGTTCTTC. This encodes CASSLGALVGVDEQFF.

The chain joins TRBV12-3 or TRBV12-4 to TRBJ2-6; perhaps TRBD1 as D (7 bases). This CDR3 spans 17 amino acids. The V end was cut by 7 bases, the J end by 1 base, with 17 bases between. The CDR3 spells CASTLRGTPSGANVLTF. Written as DNA, the CDR3 is TGTGCCAGCACCCTCAGGGGGACTCCTTCTGGGGCCAACGTCCTGACTTTC.

This clonotype was observed at least ten times. J is TRBJ2-3 and V is TRBV7-2, with 11 bases matching TRBD2. V lost 2 bases to trimming and J lost 3 bases; unmatched junction nucleotides: 4. The V gene's germline CDR1 is SGHTA and CDR2 FQGNSA. The CDR3 contains 16 residues. CDR3 residues: CASSLSRLAGTDTQYF. The CDR3 DNA sequence: TGTGCCAGCAGCTTATCGAGACTAGCGGGGACAGATACGCAGTATTTT.

This clonotype was counted many times. The V gene is TRBV7-2, the J gene TRBJ2-2; D gene uncertain. CDR3 size: 16 residues. Germline V gene lookup returns CDR1 SGHTA and CDR2 FQGNSA. V gave up 1 base and J gave up 2 bases, with 11 bases separating them. CDR3: CASSLESIVNTGELFF. The CDR3 DNA follows: TGTGCCAGCAGCTTAGAATCCATTGTTAACACCGGGGAGCTGTTTTTT.

This clonotype was seen a few times. J is TRBJ2-7 and V is TRBV28; D is unclear. The V end lost 5 bases, the J end lost 1 base, and 9 bases lay between the germline ends. Germline CDR1 reads MDHEN; CDR2 reads SYDVKM. This CDR3 comprises 13 residues. CDR3 bases: TGTGCCAGCAGTCTCATAAGGTCCTACGAGCAGTACTTC. This gives the protein CASSLIRSYEQYF.

This chain uses TRBV7-9 with TRBJ1-1; D is ambiguous. V was cut by 3 bases and J by 4 bases, with 12 bases left in between. Looked up from germline, CDR1 is SEHNR and CDR2 is FQNEAQ (reference sequence). CDR3 size: 14 residues. CDR3 sequence: CASSLALGSTEAFF. The CDR3 DNA is TGTGCCAGCAGCTTGGCCCTCGGGAGCACTGAAGCTTTCTTT.

In DNA form, the CDR3 reads TGTGCCAGCAGCTTATTTTCGGGGGCAGAACAGCCCCAGCATTTT. This gives the protein CASSLFSGAEQPQHF. The chain couples TRBV7-2 to TRBJ1-5, with D perhaps matching TRBD1 (6 bases). The ends were cut back, 2 bases at V and 7 bases at J, with 15 bases in the middle. The CDR3 runs to 15 residues. In germline, CDR1 is SGHTA, CDR2 FQGNSA. The whole variable domain, filled in from reference TRBV7-2 and TRBJ1-5, reads GAGVSQSPSNKVTEKGKDVELRCDPISGHTALYWYRQSLGQGLEFLIYFQGNSAPDKSGLPSDRFSAERTGGSVSTLTIQRTQQEDSAVYLCASSLFSGAEQPQHFGDGTRLSIL.

This clonotype was observed many times. This chain links TRBV7-2 with TRBJ1-5; 7 bases fit TRBD1. The CDR3 contains 15 residues. V lost 1 base and J lost 5; bases outside the gene matches: 5. Germline V lookup: CDR1 SGHTA, CDR2 FQGNSA. CDR3 coding DNA: TGTGCCAGCAGCTTAGAGGTCAGGGGGGATCAGCCCCAGCATTTT. This gives the protein CASSLEVRGDQPQHF.

The table lists this clonotype with many counts. The chain uses TRBV28 and TRBJ1-2; a weak D match, TRBD1 (6 bases). The V gene's germline CDR1 is MDHEN and CDR2 SYDVKM. The CDR3 extends over 12 amino acids. Trimming cost V 7 bases and J 7 bases, with 13 bases left between them. The CDR3 DNA sequence: TGTGCCAGCAACCTAGGGGGGATTGGCTACACCTTC. Protein sequence: CASNLGGIGYTF.

This clonotype was detected ten times or more. The chain is built from TRBV18 and TRBJ1-5, with a weak D call TRBD1 (6 bases). V was trimmed by 2 bases and J by 3 bases, leaving 11 bases between them. The CDR3 covers 15 residues. CDR1 is KGHSH and CDR2 is LQKENI in the germline V gene. The CDR3: CASSPNRTVNQPQHF. In DNA form, the CDR3 reads TGTGCCAGCTCACCAAATCGGACAGTCAATCAGCCCCAGCATTTT.

CDR3 bases: TGTGCCAGCAGCCCTGCCGGGCCCCTCCAAAACATTCAGTACTTC. This gives the protein CASSPAGPLQNIQYF. The chain joins TRBV28 to TRBJ2-4; D unresolved. Trimming removed 6 bases from V and 5 bases from J, with 17 bases in between. The CDR3 has 15 residues. Germline V gene data show CDR1 as MDHEN and CDR2 as SYDVKM.